This T cell receptor beta chain was sequenced in a study of cytomegalovirus exposure and HLA in healthy donors. With 60 Vbeta and 13 Jbeta primers, the PCR was carried out. Sequencing used immunoSEQ multiplex PCR; TCRdb keeps in-frame clones, though not all of them. The sample includes about 170,000 clones, more than 60% of them seen just once. The V segment lost 5 bases and the J segment 5 bases; nucleotides outside the gene matches: 15. Germline V gives CDR1 SGHTA, CDR2 FQGTGA. This CDR3 has 17 residues. The clonotype comes from a female donor in good health and CMV-seronegative. The gene calls are TRBV7-3 and TRBJ1-3; 7 bases map to TRBD1. Sequences were obtained from PBMCs. CDR3 sequence reads: CASSQRGQGFTRNTIYF. Here the CDR3 DNA reads TGTGCCAGCAGCCAGAGGGGGCAGGGATTTACCCGAAACACCATATATTTT.